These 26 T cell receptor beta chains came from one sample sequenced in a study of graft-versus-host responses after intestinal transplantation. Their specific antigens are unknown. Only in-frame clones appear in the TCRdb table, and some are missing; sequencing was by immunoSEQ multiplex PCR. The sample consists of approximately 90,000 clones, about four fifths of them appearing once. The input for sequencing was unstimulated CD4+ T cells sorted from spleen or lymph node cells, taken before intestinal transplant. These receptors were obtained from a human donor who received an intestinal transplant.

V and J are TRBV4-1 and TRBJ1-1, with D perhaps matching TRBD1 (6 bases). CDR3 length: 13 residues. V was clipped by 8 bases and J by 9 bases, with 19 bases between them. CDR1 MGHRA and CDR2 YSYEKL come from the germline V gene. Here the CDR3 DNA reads TGCGCCAGCCTAAGTCCGACAGGTTTGAAAGCTTTCTTT. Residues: CASLSPTGLKAFF.

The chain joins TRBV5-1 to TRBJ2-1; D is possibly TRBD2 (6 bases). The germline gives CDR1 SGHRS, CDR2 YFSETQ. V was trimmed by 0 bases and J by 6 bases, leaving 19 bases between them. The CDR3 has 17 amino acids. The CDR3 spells CASSLGSGLQSANEQFF. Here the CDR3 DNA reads TGCGCCAGCAGCTTGGGTTCGGGACTCCAATCAGCCAATGAGCAGTTCTTC. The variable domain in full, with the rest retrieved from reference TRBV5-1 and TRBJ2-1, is KAGVTQTPRYLIKTRGQQVTLSCSPISGHRSVSWYQQTPGQGLQFLFEYFSETQRNKGNFPGRFSGRQFSNSRSEMNVSTLELGDSALYLCASSLGSGLQSANEQFFGPGTRLTVL.

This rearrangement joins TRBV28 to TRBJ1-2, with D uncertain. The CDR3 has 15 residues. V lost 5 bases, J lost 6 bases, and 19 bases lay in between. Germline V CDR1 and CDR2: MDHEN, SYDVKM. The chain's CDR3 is CASSPSGGRRNGYTF. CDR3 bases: TGTGCCAGCAGTCCATCGGGCGGGAGGAGGAATGGCTACACCTTC.

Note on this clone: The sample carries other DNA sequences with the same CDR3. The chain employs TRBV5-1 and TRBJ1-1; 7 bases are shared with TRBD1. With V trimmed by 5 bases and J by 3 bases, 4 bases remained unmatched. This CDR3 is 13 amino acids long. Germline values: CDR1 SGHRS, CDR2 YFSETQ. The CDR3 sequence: CASSLTGDTEAFF. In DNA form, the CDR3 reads TGCGCCAGCAGTCTTACAGGGGACACTGAAGCTTTCTTT. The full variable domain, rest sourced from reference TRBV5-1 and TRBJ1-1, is KAGVTQTPRYLIKTRGQQVTLSCSPISGHRSVSWYQQTPGQGLQFLFEYFSETQRNKGNFPGRFSGRQFSNSRSEMNVSTLELGDSALYLCASSLTGDTEAFFGQGTRLTVV.

The CDR3 here is CASSPRFEPATGELFF. CDR3 bases: TGTGCCAGCTCACCCAGGTTTGAACCTGCGACCGGGGAGCTGTTTTTT. V usage is TRBV18 and J usage is TRBJ2-2; unclear D gene. The CDR3 is 16 residues long. Trimming took 3 bases from V and 5 from J, leaving 16 bases between them. CDR1 KGHSH and CDR2 LQKENI come from the germline V gene.

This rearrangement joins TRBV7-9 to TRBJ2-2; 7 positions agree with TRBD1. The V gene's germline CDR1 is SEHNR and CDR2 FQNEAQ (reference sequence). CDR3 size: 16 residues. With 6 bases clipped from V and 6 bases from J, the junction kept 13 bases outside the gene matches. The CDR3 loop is CASRGAAPQGAGELFF. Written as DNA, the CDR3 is TGTGCCAGCAGGGGAGCGGCCCCTCAGGGGGCCGGGGAGCTGTTTTTT.

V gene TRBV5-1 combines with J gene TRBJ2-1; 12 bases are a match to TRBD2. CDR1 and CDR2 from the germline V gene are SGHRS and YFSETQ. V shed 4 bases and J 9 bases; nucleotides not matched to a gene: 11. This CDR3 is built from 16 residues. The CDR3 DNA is TGCGCCAGCAGCCCCAGTCCAAGACTAGCGGGGGTTGAGCAGTTCTTC. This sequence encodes CASSPSPRLAGVEQFF.

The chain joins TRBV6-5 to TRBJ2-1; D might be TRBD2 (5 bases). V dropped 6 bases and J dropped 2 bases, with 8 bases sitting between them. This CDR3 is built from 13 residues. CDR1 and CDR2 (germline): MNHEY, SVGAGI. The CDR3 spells CASREVPYNEQFF. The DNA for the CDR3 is TGTGCCAGCAGGGAGGTCCCCTACAATGAGCAGTTCTTC.

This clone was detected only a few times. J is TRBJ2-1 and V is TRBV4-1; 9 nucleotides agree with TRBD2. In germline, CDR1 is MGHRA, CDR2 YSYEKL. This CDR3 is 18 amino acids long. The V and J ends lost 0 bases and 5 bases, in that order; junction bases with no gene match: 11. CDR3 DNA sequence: TGCGCCAGCAGCCAAGATCCCAGCGGGGGGCCCTTTCACAATGAGCAGTTCTTC. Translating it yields CASSQDPSGGPFHNEQFF.

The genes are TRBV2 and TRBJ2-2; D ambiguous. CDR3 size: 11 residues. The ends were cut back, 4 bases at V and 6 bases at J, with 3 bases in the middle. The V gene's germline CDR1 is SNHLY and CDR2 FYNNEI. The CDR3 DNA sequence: TGTGCCAGCAGTGGGCCCGGGGAGCTGTTTTTT. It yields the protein CASSGPGELFF.

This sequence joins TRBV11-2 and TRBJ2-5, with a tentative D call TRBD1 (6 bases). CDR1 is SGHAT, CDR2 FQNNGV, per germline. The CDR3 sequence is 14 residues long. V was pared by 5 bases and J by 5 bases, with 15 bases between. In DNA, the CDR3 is TGTGCCAGCAGCCCAGGGGCTGGGGGCGAGACCCAGTACTTC. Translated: CASSPGAGGETQYF. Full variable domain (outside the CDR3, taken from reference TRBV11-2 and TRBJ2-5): EAGVAQSPRYKIIEKRQSVAFWCNPISGHATLYWYQQILGQGPKLLIQFQNNGVVDDSQLPKDRFSAERLKGVDSTLKIQPAKLEDSAVYLCASSPGAGGETQYFGPGTRLLVL.

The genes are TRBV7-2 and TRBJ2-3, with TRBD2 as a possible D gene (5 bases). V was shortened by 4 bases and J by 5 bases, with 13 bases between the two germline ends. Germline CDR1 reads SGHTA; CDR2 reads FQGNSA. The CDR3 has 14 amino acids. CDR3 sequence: CASSWRGREDTQYF. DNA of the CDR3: TGTGCCAGCAGCTGGAGAGGGCGCGAAGATACGCAGTATTTT.

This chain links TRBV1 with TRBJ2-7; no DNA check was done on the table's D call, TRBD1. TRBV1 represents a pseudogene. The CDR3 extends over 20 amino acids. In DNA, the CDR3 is TGCACCAGCAGCCAAGCAATCTCTCCACAGGGGAAGGGGATCTCCTACGAGCAGTACTTC. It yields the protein CTSSQAISPQGKGISYEQYF.

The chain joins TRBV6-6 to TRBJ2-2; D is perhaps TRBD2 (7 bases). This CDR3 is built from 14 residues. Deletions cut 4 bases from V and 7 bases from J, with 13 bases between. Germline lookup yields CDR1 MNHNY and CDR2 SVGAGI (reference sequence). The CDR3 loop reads CASSLGGGGGELFF. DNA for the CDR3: TGTGCCAGCAGTTTGGGGGGAGGGGGCGGGGAGCTGTTTTTT.

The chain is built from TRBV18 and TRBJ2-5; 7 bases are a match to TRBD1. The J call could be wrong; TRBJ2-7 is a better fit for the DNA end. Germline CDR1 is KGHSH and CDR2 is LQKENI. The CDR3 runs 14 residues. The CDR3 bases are TGTGCCAGCTCACGACAGGGTTCATCCTACGAGCAGTACTTC. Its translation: CASSRQGSSYEQYF.

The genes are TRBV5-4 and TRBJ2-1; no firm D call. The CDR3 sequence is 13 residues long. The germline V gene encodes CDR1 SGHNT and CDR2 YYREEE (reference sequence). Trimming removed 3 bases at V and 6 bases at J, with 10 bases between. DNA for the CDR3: TGTGCCAGCAGCTCCCTGCCAGGCAATGAGCAGTTCTTC. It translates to CASSSLPGNEQFF.

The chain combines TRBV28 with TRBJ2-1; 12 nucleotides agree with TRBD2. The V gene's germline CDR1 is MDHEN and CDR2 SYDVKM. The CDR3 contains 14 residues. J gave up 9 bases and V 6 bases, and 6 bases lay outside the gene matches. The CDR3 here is CASRSSGGAAEQFF. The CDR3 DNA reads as TGTGCCAGCAGATCTAGCGGGGGGGCAGCTGAGCAGTTCTTC.

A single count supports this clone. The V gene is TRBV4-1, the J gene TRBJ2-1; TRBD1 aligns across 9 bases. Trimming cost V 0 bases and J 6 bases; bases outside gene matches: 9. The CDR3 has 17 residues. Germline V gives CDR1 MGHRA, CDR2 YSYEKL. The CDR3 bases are TGCGCCAGCAGCCAAGACGGGCCTACAGGGGGCTGCAATGAGCAGTTCTTC. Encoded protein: CASSQDGPTGGCNEQFF.

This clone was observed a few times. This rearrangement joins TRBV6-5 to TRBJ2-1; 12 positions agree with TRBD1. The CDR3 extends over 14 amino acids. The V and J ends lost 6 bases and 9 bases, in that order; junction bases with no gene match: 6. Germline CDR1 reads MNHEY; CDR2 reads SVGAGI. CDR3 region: CASSRDRGQGEQFF. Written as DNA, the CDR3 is TGTGCCAGCAGCAGGGACAGGGGGCAGGGTGAGCAGTTCTTC.

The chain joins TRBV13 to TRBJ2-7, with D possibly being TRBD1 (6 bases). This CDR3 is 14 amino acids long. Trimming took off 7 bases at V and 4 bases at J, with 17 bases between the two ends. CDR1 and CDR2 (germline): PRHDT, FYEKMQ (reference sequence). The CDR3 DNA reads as TGTGCCAGCACCCTAAGGGGGAGCCGATACGAGCAGTACTTC. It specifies CASTLRGSRYEQYF.

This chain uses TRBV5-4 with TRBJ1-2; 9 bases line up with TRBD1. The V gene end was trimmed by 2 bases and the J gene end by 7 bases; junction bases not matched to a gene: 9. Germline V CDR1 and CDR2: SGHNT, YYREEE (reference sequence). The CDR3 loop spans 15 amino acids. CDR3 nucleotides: TGTGCCAGCAGCTTATCGACAGGGGGTTTAGTTGGCTACACCTTC. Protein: CASSLSTGGLVGYTF.

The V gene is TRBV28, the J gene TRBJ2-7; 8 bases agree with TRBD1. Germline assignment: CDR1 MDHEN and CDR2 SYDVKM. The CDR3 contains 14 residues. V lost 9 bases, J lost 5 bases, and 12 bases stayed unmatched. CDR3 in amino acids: CASVQSGGINEQYF. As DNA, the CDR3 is TGTGCCAGTGTGCAGTCAGGGGGCATCAACGAGCAGTACTTC.

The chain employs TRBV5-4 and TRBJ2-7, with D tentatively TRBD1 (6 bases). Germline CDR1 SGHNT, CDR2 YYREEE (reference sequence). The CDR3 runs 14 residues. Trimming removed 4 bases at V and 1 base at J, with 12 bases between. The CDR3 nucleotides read TGTGCCAGCAGCCAGTACGGACAGTCCTACGAGCAGTACTTC. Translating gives CASSQYGQSYEQYF. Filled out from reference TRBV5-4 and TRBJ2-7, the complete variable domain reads ETGVTQSPTHLIKTRGQQVTLRCSSQSGHNTVSWYQQALGQGPQFIFQYYREEENGRGNFPPRFSGLQFPNYSSELNVNALELDDSALYLCASSQYGQSYEQYFGPGTRLTVT.

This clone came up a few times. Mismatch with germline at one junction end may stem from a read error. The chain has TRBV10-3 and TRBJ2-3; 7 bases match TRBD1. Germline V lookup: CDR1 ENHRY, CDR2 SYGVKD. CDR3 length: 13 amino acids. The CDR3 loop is CAIGETGIDTQYF. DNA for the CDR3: TGTGCCATCGGTGAGACAGGGATCGATACGCAGTATTTT.

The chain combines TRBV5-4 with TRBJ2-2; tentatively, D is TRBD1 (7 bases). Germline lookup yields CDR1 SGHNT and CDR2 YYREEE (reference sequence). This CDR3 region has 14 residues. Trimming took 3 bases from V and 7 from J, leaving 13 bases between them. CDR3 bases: TGTGCCAGCAGCTCGCAGGGGGGCGGCGGGGAGCTGTTTTTT. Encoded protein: CASSSQGGGGELFF.

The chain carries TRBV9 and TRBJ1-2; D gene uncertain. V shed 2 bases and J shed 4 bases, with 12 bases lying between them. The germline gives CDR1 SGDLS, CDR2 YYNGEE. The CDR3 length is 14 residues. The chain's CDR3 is CASSVRDLGYGYTF. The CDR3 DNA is TGTGCCAGCAGCGTCCGGGATCTGGGCTATGGCTACACCTTC.